The 20 T cell receptor beta chains reported below all come from one sample, sequenced in a study of blood T cell repertoires in COVID-19. The method was immunoSEQ multiplex PCR; TCRdb's version includes in-frame clones alone and lacks a portion of them. The sample gives about 130,000 clones, 81% of which show up once; under 4.5% is in the top ten. Sequencing was carried out using peripheral blood. Source of these receptors: a woman between 45 and 60 years old with acute or convalescent COVID-19.

In this sample, this clone turned up a few times. This chain joins TRBV14 and TRBJ1-2, with unresolved D. CDR1 and CDR2 (germline): SGHDN, FVKESK. V was pared by 1 base and J by 8 bases, with 5 bases between. The CDR3 consists of 11 residues. This CDR3 reads CASSQGSGYTF. CDR3 sequence (DNA): TGTGCCAGCAGCCAAGGGAGCGGCTACACCTTC.

In its sample, this clone was seen once. The J gene is TRBJ2-5, the V gene TRBV7-9; TRBD2 aligns across 9 bases. The CDR3 runs 19 residues. Trimming at V came to 1 base and at J to 6 bases, leaving 18 bases not matched to a gene. Per the germline V gene, CDR1 is SEHNR and CDR2 is FQNEAQ (reference sequence). In nucleotides, the CDR3 is TGTGCCAGCAGCTTAGAAAGGATCGGCGGGGGGGTTGGTTTTAAGACCCAGTACTTC. As protein: CASSLERIGGGVGFKTQYF.

The rearrangement links TRBV5-1 to TRBJ1-1; no definite D call. Trimming took 3 bases from V and 6 from J, leaving 18 bases between them. Germline lookup yields CDR1 SGHRS and CDR2 YFSETQ. The CDR3 is made up of 15 amino acids. The chain's CDR3 is CASSSEGGGQAEAFF. The CDR3 DNA reads as TGCGCCAGCAGCTCTGAGGGCGGCGGCCAGGCTGAAGCTTTCTTT. Supplemented by reference TRBV5-1 and TRBJ1-1, the full variable domain reads KAGVTQTPRYLIKTRGQQVTLSCSPISGHRSVSWYQQTPGQGLQFLFEYFSETQRNKGNFPGRFSGRQFSNSRSEMNVSTLELGDSALYLCASSSEGGGQAEAFFGQGTRLTVV.

This clone was seen a few times. In the same sample, other DNA sequences code for this CDR3. V is TRBV5-1 and J is TRBJ1-4, with 7 bases matching TRBD1. The CDR3 consists of 13 residues. The V and J ends lost 0 bases and 7 bases, in that order; junction bases with no gene match: 0. Germline V gives CDR1 SGHRS, CDR2 YFSETQ. CDR3 residues: CASSLGQGEKLFF. The DNA of the CDR3 is TGCGCCAGCAGCTTGGGACAGGGTGAAAAACTGTTTTTT.

On this clone: One end of the junction is discordant with germline, which a read error may explain. The chain joins TRBV5-1 to TRBJ2-7, with D possibly TRBD1 on 5 matching bases. The CDR3 length is 16 residues. From germline, CDR1 is SGHRS and CDR2 YFSETQ. The CDR3, as DNA: TGCGCCAGCAGTCCCCTCCCCCAGGGCGACTCCAACGAGCAGTACTTC. Translated, it gives CASSPLPQGDSNEQYF.

J is TRBJ1-3 and V is TRBV5-5; tentative D call: TRBD1 (5 bases). Germline V gene sequence: CDR1 SGHKS, CDR2 YYEKEE (reference sequence). V was trimmed by 0 bases and J by 3 bases, leaving 10 bases between them. This CDR3 region has 15 residues. The DNA of the CDR3 is TGTGCCAGCAGCTTGGGGGCAGGGATTGGAAACACCATATATTTT. Translation gives CASSLGAGIGNTIYF.

The genes are TRBV10-2 and TRBJ2-1; D is perhaps TRBD2 (5 bases). Trimming removed 6 bases from V and 12 bases from J, with 21 bases in between. CDR3 size: 14 residues. Germline V gene data show CDR1 as WSHSY and CDR2 as SAAADI. The chain's CDR3 is CASRPGLGSKVQFF. The CDR3 DNA is TGCGCCAGCAGACCCGGCTTGGGGAGTAAGGTGCAGTTCTTC.

The chain is built from TRBV3-1 (or the pseudogene TRBV3-2) and TRBJ2-3; D is perhaps TRBD2 (6 bases). Trimming pared 4 bases from V and 2 bases from J, leaving 13 bases between. Per the germline V gene, CDR1 is LGHDT and CDR2 is YNNKEL (reference sequence). There are 15 residues in the CDR3. The CDR3 protein is CASSPGTLPTDTQYF. The CDR3 DNA reads as TGTGCCAGCAGCCCCGGGACTTTGCCCACAGATACGCAGTATTTT.

The chain employs TRBV2 and TRBJ1-1, with D perhaps matching TRBD1 (5 bases). Deletions cut 4 bases from V and 4 bases from J, with 10 bases between. This CDR3 spans 13 amino acids. Germline lookup yields CDR1 SNHLY and CDR2 FYNNEI. This chain's CDR3 is CASSGGGGTEAFF. The CDR3 region has the DNA TGTGCCAGCAGTGGGGGGGGAGGCACTGAAGCTTTCTTT.

The rearrangement joins TRBV6-1 to TRBJ1-3, with D perhaps matching TRBD1 (6 bases). CDR3 size: 16 residues. V shed 6 bases and J shed 0 bases, with 15 bases lying between them. Germline loops: CDR1 MNHNS, CDR2 SASEGT. CDR3 sequence reads: CASSERTGSSGNTIYF. CDR3 in DNA: TGTGCCAGCAGCGAACGAACAGGGAGCTCTGGAAACACCATATATTTT.

The V and J genes are TRBV19 and TRBJ2-1; the match to TRBD2 covers 11 bases. The CDR3 is made up of 14 amino acids. Trimming cost V 6 bases and J 8 bases; bases outside gene matches: 6. CDR1 and CDR2 from the germline V gene are LNHDA and SQIVND (reference sequence). Here the CDR3 DNA reads TGTGCCAGTAGCTTTAGCGGGAGGGAGGATGAGCAGTTCTTC. This translates into CASSFSGREDEQFF. Filled out from reference TRBV19 and TRBJ2-1, the complete variable domain reads DGGITQSPKYLFRKEGQNVTLSCEQNLNHDAMYWYRQDPGQGLRLIYYSQIVNDFQKGDIAEGYSVSREKKESFPLTVTSAQKNPTAFYLCASSFSGREDEQFFGPGTRLTVL.

The chain has TRBV7-2 and TRBJ1-2; 8 bases map to TRBD1. V was clipped by 5 bases and J by 0 bases; unmatched bases: 8. The CDR3 runs to 16 residues. CDR1 and CDR2 (germline): SGHTA, FQGNSA. The CDR3 reads CASSPRTGLPNYGYTF. CDR3 DNA: TGTGCCAGCAGCCCCCGGACAGGGTTACCTAACTATGGCTACACCTTC.

The chain links TRBV30 to TRBJ2-3; 8 nucleotides agree with TRBD2. The germline V gene encodes CDR1 GTSNPN and CDR2 SVGIG (reference sequence). With 2 bases clipped from V and 4 bases from J, the junction kept 2 bases outside the gene matches. The CDR3 is 13 amino acids. As DNA, the CDR3 is TGTGCCTGGAGTACGGGGGGGCCAGATACGCAGTATTTT. Its translation: CAWSTGGPDTQYF.

The chain has TRBV7-6 and TRBJ2-2, with 8 bases identical to TRBD2. The V gene's germline CDR1 is SGHVS and CDR2 FNYEAQ. This CDR3 region has 17 residues. The V gene end was trimmed by 5 bases and the J gene end by 3 bases; junction bases not matched to a gene: 11. The DNA for the CDR3 is TGTGCCAGCAGCCCCGGTTTAGCGGGGAGCTACACCGGGGAGCTGTTTTTT. Protein: CASSPGLAGSYTGELFF. Full variable domain (rest looked up from reference TRBV7-6 and TRBJ2-2): GAGVSQSPRYKVTKRGQDVALRCDPISGHVSLYWYRQALGQGPEFLTYFNYEAQQDKSGLPNDRFSAERPEGSISTLTIQRTEQRDSAMYRCASSPGLAGSYTGELFFGEGSRLTVL.

Only a few counts were recorded for this clone. The chain couples TRBV9 to TRBJ1-2, with 8 nucleotides matching TRBD1. Germline-derived CDR1 and CDR2 are SGDLS and YYNGEE. The CDR3 has 17 amino acids. V gave up 3 bases and J gave up 1 base; unmatched junction bases: 11. The CDR3 nucleotides are TGTGCCAGCAGCGCTCCGACCGGGACAGGTTTTAACTATGGCTACACCTTC. It translates to CASSAPTGTGFNYGYTF. Full variable domain (outside the CDR3, taken from reference TRBV9 and TRBJ1-2): DSGVTQTPKHLITATGQRVTLRCSPRSGDLSVYWYQQSLDQGLQFLIQYYNGEERAKGNILERFSAQQFPDLHSELNLSSLELGDSALYFCASSAPTGTGFNYGYTFGSGTRLTVV.

This clone has more than one count but fewer than ten. J is TRBJ1-2 and V is TRBV5-6; 9 bases agree with TRBD1. J gave up 5 bases and V 3 bases, and 8 bases lay outside the gene matches. Germline values: CDR1 SGHDT, CDR2 YYEEEE. This CDR3 spans 15 amino acids. The DNA for the CDR3 is TGTGCCAGCAGCTGGACCGGGACAGGGACGTATGGCTACACCTTC. Encoded protein: CASSWTGTGTYGYTF.

This rearrangement joins TRBV5-1 to TRBJ2-1; 9 nucleotides align to TRBD2. The CDR3 is 16 amino acids. Germline V lookup: CDR1 SGHRS, CDR2 YFSETQ. The V and J ends lost 0 bases and 4 bases, in that order; junction bases with no gene match: 5. The CDR3 nucleotides read TGCGCCAGCAGCTTGGAGCAAGCGGGGGGATACAATGAGCAGTTCTTC. Translation gives CASSLEQAGGYNEQFF.

The chain has TRBV7-9 and TRBJ2-1, with 8 bases matching TRBD1. The J segment lost 8 bases and the V segment lost 4 bases, leaving 16 bases of the junction unmatched. There are 17 residues in the CDR3. Germline CDR1 and CDR2: SEHNR and FQNEAQ (reference sequence). The CDR3 DNA reads TGTGCCAGCAGCTCAAGACCGGACAGGGAGACTTGGTATGAGCAGTTCTTC. Its protein product is CASSSRPDRETWYEQFF.

V usage is TRBV27 and J usage is TRBJ1-2; D unresolved. The CDR3 spans 12 residues. V lost 2 bases, J lost 4 bases, and 5 bases lay in between. In germline, CDR1 is MNHEY, CDR2 SMNVEV (reference sequence). Written as DNA, the CDR3 is TGTGCCAGCAGTTTAAACGGCTATGGCTACACCTTC. Its translation: CASSLNGYGYTF.

As to this clone: Compared with germline, one end of the junction differs, possibly owing to a read error. The chain is built from TRBV7-7 and TRBJ1-4; D remains unclear. The CDR3 is 16 residues long. Germline assignment: CDR1 SSHAT and CDR2 FNYEAQ (reference sequence). The CDR3 nucleotides read TGTGCTAGCAGCTTATATCAGCGTCGAACTAATGAAAAACTGTTTTTT. It codes for CASSLYQRRTNEKLFF.